One and the same sample provided the 21 T cell receptor beta chains below, sequenced in a study of blood T cell repertoires in COVID-19. The protocol was immunoSEQ multiplex PCR, while the TCRdb copy is restricted to in-frame clones and leaves out a portion. The sample gives some 260,000 clones, 80% to 90% of which show up once; over 1.5% is in the top ten. Sequences were obtained from PBMCs or T cells enriched from blood (not recorded which). The receptor set was obtained from a man aged 40-55 years who had recovered from COVID-19.

About this clone: This sample includes further DNA sequences coding for the same CDR3. The chain combines TRBV7-9 with TRBJ2-6; TRBD1 might be the D (5 bases). V was trimmed by 5 bases and J by 4 bases, leaving 9 bases between them. The CDR3 contains 14 residues. Germline lookup yields CDR1 SEHNR and CDR2 FQNEAQ (reference sequence). The CDR3 nucleotides read TGTGCCAGCAGCCCAGGGTCCGGGGCCAACGTCCTGACTTTC. Translation gives CASSPGSGANVLTF.

This clone was counted once. This chain uses TRBV18 with TRBJ1-4, with D perhaps matching TRBD1 (6 bases). Per germline, CDR1 KGHSH and CDR2 LQKENI. The ends were cut back, 6 bases at V and 7 bases at J, with 15 bases in the middle. The CDR3 runs to 14 residues. As DNA, the CDR3 is TGTGCCAGCTCGCCAGACAGGAGAGGTGAAAAACTGTTTTTT. Protein: CASSPDRRGEKLFF. Full variable domain (remainder filled in from reference TRBV18 and TRBJ1-4): NAGVMQNPRHLVRRRGQEARLRCSPMKGHSHVYWYRQLPEEGLKFMVYLQKENIIDESGMPKERFSAEFPKEGPSILRIQQVVRGDSAAYFCASSPDRRGEKLFFGSGTQLSVL.

This sequence joins TRBV7-6 and TRBJ2-2; 12 positions agree with TRBD2. Germline values: CDR1 SGHVS, CDR2 FNYEAQ. The CDR3 extends over 18 amino acids. The ends lost 5 bases at V and 3 bases at J; junction bases unmatched: 10. The CDR3 sequence: CASSPRTSGAIDTGELFF. The DNA for the CDR3 is TGTGCCAGCAGCCCCCGGACTAGCGGGGCCATCGACACCGGGGAGCTGTTTTTT.

This clone was seen a single time. The chain joins TRBV5-1 to TRBJ2-7, with TRBD1 as a possible D gene (5 bases). The germline V gene encodes CDR1 SGHRS and CDR2 YFSETQ. The CDR3 covers 11 residues. Between the trimmed V and J ends, which lost 6 bases and 4 bases, there was a span of 8 bases. The CDR3 reads CASTQGYEQYF. CDR3 sequence (DNA): TGCGCCAGCACCCAGGGTTACGAGCAGTACTTC.

About this clone: Other DNA sequences of this sample code for an identical CDR3. The chain links TRBV18 to TRBJ2-5; no clear D. CDR3 length equals 14 residues. Germline loops: CDR1 KGHSH, CDR2 LQKENI. V was shortened by 0 bases and J by 1 base, with 6 bases between the two germline ends. DNA for the CDR3: TGTGCCAGCTCACCACCGTCACTCCAAGAGACCCAGTACTTC. Encoded protein: CASSPPSLQETQYF. Combining the CDR3 with reference TRBV18 and TRBJ2-5 gives the whole variable domain NAGVMQNPRHLVRRRGQEARLRCSPMKGHSHVYWYRQLPEEGLKFMVYLQKENIIDESGMPKERFSAEFPKEGPSILRIQQVVRGDSAAYFCASSPPSLQETQYFGPGTRLLVL.

This clone was observed a single time. The CDR3 bases are TGTGCCAGCAGCTTAGAGTGGCGGGGGGGCGAGCAGTACTTC. It codes for CASSLEWRGGEQYF. J is TRBJ2-7 and V is TRBV7-2; 9 bases are a match to TRBD2. There are 14 residues in the CDR3. Germline loops: CDR1 SGHTA, CDR2 FQGNSA. J was trimmed by 6 bases and V by 1 base; bases with no gene match: 4.

The chain employs TRBV27 and TRBJ2-2; 12 bases line up with TRBD2. The germline gives CDR1 MNHEY, CDR2 SMNVEV (reference sequence). The CDR3 contains 18 residues. The ends lost 8 bases at V and 5 bases at J; junction bases unmatched: 15. The CDR3 protein is CASGPGASGRAGTGELFF. In DNA form, the CDR3 reads TGTGCCAGCGGACCAGGGGCTAGCGGGAGGGCGGGAACCGGGGAGCTGTTTTTT.

The chain recombines TRBV7-9 with TRBJ2-3; D may be TRBD2 (6 bases). Germline V gene lookup returns CDR1 SEHNR and CDR2 FQNEAQ (reference sequence). The germline V and J ends were trimmed by 5 bases and 5 bases, with 14 bases remaining between them. This CDR3 is built from 14 residues. As DNA, the CDR3 is TGTGCCAGCAGCCCAGGGACTCCTCAAGATACGCAGTATTTT. Translation gives CASSPGTPQDTQYF.

The chain recombines TRBV7-2 with TRBJ2-7; TRBD2 matches at 16 bases. Trimming at V came to 5 bases and at J to 3 bases, leaving 7 bases not matched to a gene. The CDR3 runs 17 residues. The germline V gene encodes CDR1 SGHTA and CDR2 FQGNSA. The CDR3 DNA sequence: TGTGCCAGCAGCCTGGGGACTAGCGGGAGGGGGGACTACGAGCAGTACTTC. Amino acids: CASSLGTSGRGDYEQYF. The full variable domain, rest sourced from reference TRBV7-2 and TRBJ2-7, is GAGVSQSPSNKVTEKGKDVELRCDPISGHTALYWYRQSLGQGLEFLIYFQGNSAPDKSGLPSDRFSAERTGGSVSTLTIQRTQQEDSAVYLCASSLGTSGRGDYEQYFGPGTRLTVT.

The rearrangement links TRBV4-1 to TRBJ2-7, with a weak D call TRBD2 (5 bases). From germline, CDR1 is MGHRA and CDR2 YSYEKL. V lost 1 base and J 2 bases, leaving 9 bases between the germline ends. CDR3 length equals 14 residues. The CDR3 sequence is CASSQAEGAYEQYF. The CDR3 DNA is TGCGCCAGCAGCCAAGCTGAGGGAGCCTACGAGCAGTACTTC.

The chain uses TRBV7-8 and TRBJ2-7, with a tentative D call TRBD1 (5 bases). Germline V gene lookup returns CDR1 SGHVS and CDR2 FQNEAQ. The germline V and J ends were trimmed by 5 bases and 1 base, with 18 bases remaining between them. This CDR3 spans 16 amino acids. The CDR3 sequence: CASSPEGAYLSYEQYF. The DNA for the CDR3 is TGTGCCAGCAGCCCCGAAGGGGCTTATCTTTCCTACGAGCAGTACTTC.

This clone has a handful of counts. The chain links TRBV7-8 to TRBJ2-3; 14 nucleotides agree with TRBD2. Germline V gene lookup returns CDR1 SGHVS and CDR2 FQNEAQ. This CDR3 spans 15 amino acids. The V gene end was trimmed by 5 bases and the J gene end by 11 bases; junction bases not matched to a gene: 9. The CDR3 reads CASSPVSTSGGGQYF. CDR3 bases: TGTGCCAGCAGCCCCGTGTCGACTAGCGGGGGGGGGCAGTATTTT. Drawing the rest from reference TRBV7-8 and TRBJ2-3, the complete variable domain is GAGVSQSPRYKVAKRGQDVALRCDPISGHVSLFWYQQALGQGPEFLTYFQNEAQLDKSGLPSDRFFAERPEGSVSTLKIQRTQQEDSAVYLCASSPVSTSGGGQYFGPGTRLTVL.

The CDR3 is CASSFQLAGVGNTGELFF. CDR3 nucleotides: TGCGCCAGCAGCTTCCAACTAGCGGGAGTGGGGAACACCGGGGAGCTGTTTTTT. The chain is built from TRBV5-1 and TRBJ2-2, with 11 nucleotides matching TRBD2. Germline V CDR1 and CDR2: SGHRS, YFSETQ. Unmatched junction bases numbered 7, after V lost 2 bases and J lost 1 base. The CDR3 length is 18 residues.

This clone appeared a single time. The chain links TRBV6-5 to TRBJ2-5; a weak D match, TRBD1 (6 bases). This CDR3 is 12 amino acids long. The germline V gene has CDR1 MNHEY and CDR2 SVGAGI. V dropped 6 bases and J dropped 5 bases, with 10 bases sitting between them. CDR3 residues: CASSRDKETQYF. The CDR3 region has the DNA TGTGCCAGCAGCCGGGACAAGGAGACCCAGTACTTC.

The chain joins TRBV30 to TRBJ1-5, with D uncertain. The V end lost 5 bases, the J end lost 0 bases, and 8 bases lay between the germline ends. The CDR3 loop spans 13 amino acids. The V gene's germline CDR1 is GTSNPN and CDR2 SVGIG (reference sequence). CDR3: CAWSSYSNQPQHF. The CDR3 DNA is TGTGCCTGGTCGTCCTATAGCAATCAGCCCCAGCATTTT.

The chain uses TRBV7-9 and TRBJ2-2, with TRBD2 matching 12 bases. The CDR3 contains 18 residues. With V trimmed by 6 bases and J by 8 bases, 16 bases remained unmatched. Germline V gives CDR1 SEHNR, CDR2 FQNEAQ (reference sequence). CDR3 nucleotide sequence: TGTGCCAGCAGACGGACTAGCGGGGTCCCTCAATTGTTAGGGGAGCTGTTTTTT. Its translation is CASRRTSGVPQLLGELFF.

The chain links TRBV19 to TRBJ2-3; tentative D call: TRBD2 (6 bases). The CDR3 consists of 16 residues. V was clipped by 1 base and J by 0 bases, with 11 bases between them. CDR1 and CDR2 (germline): LNHDA, SQIVND (reference sequence). The CDR3 nucleotides are TGTGCCAGTAGTATAGTCGGGGGATCTAGCACAGATACGCAGTATTTT. Protein product: CASSIVGGSSTDTQYF.

V and J are TRBV2 and TRBJ1-1; maybe TRBD1 (5 bases). In germline, CDR1 is SNHLY, CDR2 FYNNEI. The CDR3 is made up of 11 amino acids. The CDR3 DNA is TGTCGAACAGGCCCGAACACTGAAGCTTTCTTT. The encoded protein is CRTGPNTEAFF.

This rearrangement joins TRBV11-2 to TRBJ1-1; 7 nucleotides match TRBD1. Per germline, CDR1 SGHAT and CDR2 FQNNGV. The CDR3 consists of 15 residues. V was clipped by 6 bases and J by 3 bases; unmatched bases: 10. The CDR3: CASSWSAQGDTEAFF. CDR3 sequence (DNA): TGTGCCAGCAGTTGGTCGGCCCAGGGGGACACTGAAGCTTTCTTT.

The chain is built from TRBV28 and TRBJ1-1; 9 positions match TRBD1. Losses at the gene ends were 6 bases for V and 3 bases for J; bases not matched to a gene: 8. The CDR3 length is 15 residues. Germline CDR1 reads MDHEN; CDR2 reads SYDVKM. The CDR3 coding sequence is TGTGCCAGCAGACTGACAGGGGGGCAGGACACTGAAGCTTTCTTT. Its translation: CASRLTGGQDTEAFF.

This chain joins TRBV10-3 and TRBJ1-1; TRBD1 aligns across 9 bases. This CDR3 comprises 14 residues. The junction had 7 bases not matched to a gene; V was cut back by 11 bases and J by 0 bases. Per the germline V gene, CDR1 is ENHRY and CDR2 is SYGVKD. CDR3 in amino acids: CAARQGEMNTEAFF. CDR3 sequence (DNA): TGTGCCGCCAGACAGGGGGAAATGAACACTGAAGCTTTCTTT.